The clone carrying this T cell receptor beta chain was seen a few times. Its antigen is still unknown. The entry originates in a study of siplizumab effects on memory and regulatory T cells. Study findings and constraints: With siplizumab, Treg-derived clones averaged around 69% of mappable alloreactive CD4+ clones, versus more than 25% in controls. Proliferating siplizumab-culture Treg suppressive function went unconfirmed. Naive T cells seemed more diverse than memory cells and seemed major alloresponse contributors.

Some clones are missing from TCRdb's copy, which holds only in-frame ones; the method was immunoSEQ multiplex PCR. Altogether some 81,000 clones are present, 95% being singletons, with the ten largest covering under 20%. Germline-derived CDR1 and CDR2 are MRHNA and SNTAGT. The ends lost 2 bases at V and 3 bases at J; junction bases unmatched: 3. The length of the CDR3 is 16 residues. This chain joins TRBV6-4 and TRBJ2-1, with TRBD2 identical over 11 bases. The source is a human donor in good health. The sequenced material came from CD8+ T cells sorted from blood. CDR3 residues: CASSDIGTSGYNEQFF. The CDR3 bases are TGTGCCAGCAGTGACATCGGGACTAGCGGCTACAATGAGCAGTTCTTC.